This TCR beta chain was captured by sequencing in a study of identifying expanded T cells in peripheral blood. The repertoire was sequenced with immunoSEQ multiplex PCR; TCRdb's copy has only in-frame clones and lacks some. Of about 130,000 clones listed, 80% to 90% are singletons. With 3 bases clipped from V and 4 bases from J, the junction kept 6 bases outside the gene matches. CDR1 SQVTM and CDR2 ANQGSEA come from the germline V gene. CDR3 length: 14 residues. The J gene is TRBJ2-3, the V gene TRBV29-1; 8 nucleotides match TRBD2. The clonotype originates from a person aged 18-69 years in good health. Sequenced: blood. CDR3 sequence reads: CSVESGSGSDTQYF. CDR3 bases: TGCAGCGTTGAGAGCGGGAGTGGATCAGATACGCAGTATTTT.